Listed here is a single T cell receptor (beta chain). Its antigen is currently unknown. The entry originates in a study of siplizumab effects on memory and regulatory T cells. With V trimmed by 4 bases and J by 4 bases, 7 bases remained unmatched. The CDR3 contains 16 residues. Germline V gene sequence: CDR1 SGHNT, CDR2 YENEEA. Clones were read by immunoSEQ multiplex PCR, and TCRdb kept only the in-frame ones, dropping some. The repertoire includes over 65,000 clones, approximately 95% of them detected once, and less than 20% sits in the top ten. Study outcomes and limitations: There appeared to be greater diversity in naive T cells than in memory cells, and naive T cells seemed major contributors to the alloresponse. Mappable CD4+ clones that were alloreactive averaged approximately 64% Treg-derived with siplizumab versus roughly 27% in controls.

Sample: CD8+ T cells sorted from blood. This sequence was found in a human donor in good health. The rearrangement links TRBV11-3 to TRBJ2-3; 11 positions match TRBD1. The CDR3 here is CASSSGQGATSDTQYF. Here the CDR3 DNA reads TGTGCCAGCAGCTCCGGACAGGGGGCAACCTCAGATACGCAGTATTTT.